A single sample gave rise to the 17 T cell receptor beta chains below, sequenced in a study of tissue T cells after allogeneic stem cell transplantation. The method was immunoSEQ multiplex PCR; TCRdb's version includes in-frame clones alone and lacks a portion of them. The profile shows 8,000 to 8,500 clones, over 40% of them singletons. Time point meaning: mouse harvest day 7 after allogeneic transplant. Mouse grafts combined 10^7 T-cell-depleted bone marrow cells with 10^6 splenic CD5+ T cells. Sequencing used gut tissue. Receptors originate from a female BALB/c mouse given C57BL/6 T cells with graft-versus-host disease after an allogeneic hematopoietic cell transplant.

Regarding this clone: A far larger clone is one base from this, pointing to a likely read error. The genes and germline here are from mouse. The observed sequence ends 1 residue before the CDR3 terminus, with the missing tail filled in from the germline J gene. The rearrangement links TRBV13-2 to TRBJ1-2; D gene unclear. Trimming removed 0 bases from V and 0 bases from J, with 6 bases in between. The germline V gene encodes CDR1 NNHNN and CDR2 SYGAGS (reference sequence). The CDR3 has 14 amino acids. This CDR3 is CASGDGHPNSDYTF. Partial CDR3 DNA: TGTGCCAGCGGTGATGGACACCCAAACTCCGACTACACC.

This clone was observed a handful of times. The listed genes are named as in mouse. The read comes to an end 1 residue before the CDR3 does, leaving the germline J gene to fill in the end. The rearrangement uses TRBV26 and TRBJ1-5; no clear D. Germline V gene sequence: CDR1 KGHPV, CDR2 FQNQEV (reference sequence). CDR3 length: 12 amino acids. V was trimmed by 6 bases and J by 1 base, leaving 4 bases between them. This CDR3 reads CASSYNNQAPLF. The sequenced CDR3 bases are TGTGCCAGCAGCTACAACAACCAGGCTCCGCTT.

Remarks on this clone: Genes here carry mouse names. The CDR3 end is not reached by the read, which stops 1 residue before it; the germline J gene fills it in. The gene calls are TRBV31 and TRBJ2-7; TRBD1 matches 10 bases. Trimming took 0 bases from V and 4 from J; bases not matched to a gene: 3. The germline V gene encodes CDR1 GKSSPN and CDR2 SITVG. The CDR3 is made up of 14 amino acids. Here the CDR3 reads CAWSLGTGVYEQYF. The sequenced CDR3 bases are TGTGCCTGGAGTCTTGGGACAGGGGTTTATGAACAGTAC.

This clone occurred a few times. Here the gene names and germline are mouse. The read terminates 1 residue ahead of where the CDR3 ends, so the germline J gene completes it. V and J are TRBV26 and TRBJ2-4; D remains ambiguous. V gave up 4 bases and J gave up 0 bases, with 11 bases separating them. Germline V CDR1 and CDR2: KGHPV, FQNQEV (reference sequence). This CDR3 contains 15 residues. CDR3 protein: CASSPRQISQNTLYF. CDR3 DNA, as far as it was read: TGTGCCAGCAGTCCCAGACAAATTAGTCAAAACACCTTGTAC.

Only one count was recorded for this clone. Germline and genes: mouse. The CDR3 end is not reached by the read, which stops 1 residue before it; the germline J gene fills it in. The chain employs TRBV23 and TRBJ2-5; TRBD2 is the table's D call and was not checked against the DNA. This CDR3 contains 13 residues. The germline gives CDR1 KGHTA, CDR2 FQNQQP. CDR3 DNA (partial): TGCTCCAGCAGGCGTGACTGGCAAGACACCCAGTAC. Its translation is CSSRRDWQDTQY. The CDR3 in full is CSSRRDWQDTQYF.

Turning to this clone: The genes are named according to mouse. The read is 1 residue too short to cover the CDR3 end, so that end is filled in from the germline J gene. The chain joins TRBV23 to TRBJ2-7; TRBD2 was called by the table and not checked on the DNA. There are 15 residues in the CDR3. The V gene's germline CDR1 is KGHTA and CDR2 FQNQQP. CDR3 region: CSSSQSTAGGDEQYF. The DNA read from the CDR3 is TGCTCCAGCAGTCAATCAACGGCTGGGGGGGATGAACAGTAC. The variable domain in full, completed from reference TRBV23 and TRBJ2-7, reads DAAVTQKPRYLIKMKGQEAEMKCIPEKGHTAVFWYQQKQSKELKFLIYFQNQQPLDQIDMVKERFSAVCPSSSLCSLGIRTCEAEDSALYLCSSSQSTAGGDEQYFGPGTRLTVL.

This clone was detected only a few times. The genes and germline here are from mouse. The read falls 1 residue short of the CDR3 end, and the missing part is taken from the germline J gene. The rearrangement uses TRBV13-3 and TRBJ2-7; perhaps TRBD1 as D (5 bases). The germline V and J ends were trimmed by 5 bases and 5 bases, with 8 bases remaining between them. CDR1 and CDR2 from the germline V gene are NNHDY and SYVADS. The length of the CDR3 is 11 residues. The CDR3 bases that were read are TGTGCCAGCAGCCCAGGGAATGAACAGTAC. It encodes CASSPGNEQY. The whole CDR3 sequence is CASSPGNEQYF.

A remark on this clone: Any gene name here is a mouse gene name. The read gets to within 1 residue of the CDR3 end, and the germline J gene fills in the rest. The rearrangement uses TRBV19 and TRBJ1-1, with 7 bases fitting TRBD1. The germline CDR1 and CDR2 sequences are FNHDT and SITEND (reference sequence). The CDR3 sequence is 13 residues long. V dropped 3 bases and J dropped 1; count of bases not matched to a gene: 0. CDR3: CASSRDRNTEVFF. The sequenced CDR3 bases are TGTGCCAGCAGTAGGGACAGAAACACAGAAGTCTTC. The complete variable domain, with remaining parts taken from reference TRBV19 and TRBJ1-1, reads GGIITQTPKFLIGQEGQKLTLKCQQNFNHDTMYWYRQDSGKGLRLIYYSITENDLQKGDLSEGYDASREKKSSFSLTVTSAQKNEMAVFLCASSRDRNTEVFFGKGTRLTVV.

Comment on this clone: Gene names denote mouse genes. Read coverage stops 1 residue before the CDR3 terminus; the germline J gene supplies the remainder. The chain recombines TRBV13-2 with TRBJ1-1; tentative D call: TRBD1 (5 bases). Germline V CDR1 and CDR2: NNHNN, SYGAGS (reference sequence). There are 11 residues in the CDR3. Between the trimmed V and J ends, which lost 5 bases and 5 bases, there was a span of 7 bases. Partial CDR3 DNA: TGTGCCAGCGGGCAGGGAACAGAAGTCTTC. Its protein is CASGQGTEVF. The full CDR3 protein reads CASGQGTEVFF.

Regarding this clone: The listed genes are named as in mouse. The observed sequence ends 1 residue before the CDR3 terminus, with the missing tail filled in from the germline J gene. The chain recombines TRBV19 with TRBJ1-1; 12 nucleotides align to TRBD1. The germline gives CDR1 FNHDT, CDR2 SITEND (reference sequence). The CDR3 extends over 15 amino acids. V lost 2 bases to trimming and J lost 3 bases; unmatched junction nucleotides: 2. CDR3 amino acids: CASSMWDRGHTEVFF. The CDR3 bases that were read are TGTGCCAGCAGTATGTGGGACAGGGGGCACACAGAAGTCTTC. The whole variable domain, remainder taken from reference TRBV19 and TRBJ1-1, is GGIITQTPKFLIGQEGQKLTLKCQQNFNHDTMYWYRQDSGKGLRLIYYSITENDLQKGDLSEGYDASREKKSSFSLTVTSAQKNEMAVFLCASSMWDRGHTEVFFGKGTRLTVV.

Concerning this clone: Genes and germline are mouse. The DNA ends 1 residue before the CDR3 does, and the rest of the CDR3 is filled in from the germline J gene. This chain joins TRBV13-2 and TRBJ2-3; 9 bases are shared with TRBD2. Trimming removed 1 base from V and 0 bases from J; junction bases left unmatched: 3. Germline-derived CDR1 and CDR2 are NNHNN and SYGAGS (reference sequence). The CDR3 length is 16 residues. CDR3 DNA, as far as it was read: TGTGCCAGCGGTGATTGGACTGGGGCCAGTGCAGAAACGCTGTAT. As protein: CASGDWTGASAETLY. The whole CDR3 protein is CASGDWTGASAETLYF.

Turning to this clone: Mouse germline and gene names are used. CDR3 DNA, as far as it was read: TGTGCCAGCAGCTCACAGGGTGGCACAGAAGTCTTC. This gives the protein CASSSQGGTEVF. The entire CDR3 protein reads CASSSQGGTEVFF. The rearrangement joins TRBV3 to TRBJ1-1, with a tentative D call TRBD1 (6 bases). Sequencing ends 1 residue short of the CDR3 end; the germline J gene provides the rest. V was clipped by 4 bases and J by 4 bases, with 10 bases between them. The CDR3 runs 13 residues. CDR1 is SNHLY and CDR2 is FYNGKV in the germline V gene (reference sequence).

Turning to this clone: The gene symbols are mouse symbols. The sequence runs out 1 residue before the end of the CDR3; the remainder is reconstructed from the germline J gene. The chain employs TRBV3 and TRBJ1-2; D not certain. Germline-derived CDR1 and CDR2 are SNHLY and FYNGKV (reference sequence). The ends were cut back, 3 bases at V and 0 bases at J, with 5 bases in the middle. The length of the CDR3 is 13 residues. The CDR3 DNA, read in part, is TGTGCCAGCAGCTTCGGGGCAAACTCCGACTACACC. Protein: CASSFGANSDYT. The CDR3, in full, reads CASSFGANSDYTF.

This clone is termed medium-sized. Genes here carry mouse names. With the read ending 1 residue before the CDR3 end, the germline J gene is used to fill in that end. V usage is TRBV15 and J usage is TRBJ2-3; D is undetermined. The CDR3 totals 12 residues. The ends were cut back, 1 base at V and 1 base at J, with 0 bases in the middle. Germline CDR1 and CDR2: SGHND and FRSKSL. CDR3 bases read: TGTGCCAGCAGTTTAGGTGCAGAAACGCTGTAT. Its protein product is CASSLGAETLY. The whole CDR3 reads CASSLGAETLYF. Full variable domain (outside the CDR3, taken from reference TRBV15 and TRBJ2-3): DAGVTQTPRHEVAEKGQTIILKCEPVSGHNDLFWYRQTKIQGLELLSYFRSKSLMEDGGAFKDRFKAEMLNSSFSTLKIQPTEPKDSAVYLCASSLGAETLYFGSGTRLTVL.

With regard to this clone: Each gene name is a mouse one. The CDR3 is cut off 1 residue early in the read; its end comes from the germline J gene. The gene calls are TRBV1 and TRBJ2-7, with TRBD2 matching over 8 bases. Germline lookup yields CDR1 NSQYPW and CDR2 LRSPGD (reference sequence). The CDR3 has 13 amino acids. V lost 3 bases to trimming and J lost 5 bases; unmatched junction nucleotides: 3. CDR3 residues: CTCSALGGDEQYF. CDR3 bases read: TGCACCTGCAGTGCGCTGGGGGGCGATGAACAGTAC.

About this clone itself: Genes and germline come from the mouse. The read ends 1 residue early relative to the CDR3; the germline J gene fills the gap. This rearrangement joins TRBV26 to TRBJ2-1; tentative D call: TRBD1 (6 bases). Trimming pared 2 bases from V and 1 base from J, leaving 6 bases between. The CDR3 totals 14 residues. Per the germline V gene, CDR1 is KGHPV and CDR2 is FQNQEV (reference sequence). The CDR3 spells CASSLGQNYAEQFF. CDR3 bases read: TGTGCCAGCAGTCTGGGACAGAACTATGCTGAGCAGTTC.

This clone is medium-sized (0.01 to 0.1%) by share. Genes and germline are mouse. Sequencing ends 1 residue short of the CDR3 end; the germline J gene provides the rest. This chain links TRBV12-2 with TRBJ1-2, with TRBD1 identical over 10 bases. Germline V lookup: CDR1 SGHLS, CDR2 HYDKME. There are 14 residues in the CDR3. The trim removed 4 bases at V and 4 bases at J, leaving 5 bases unmatched. Partial CDR3 DNA: TGTGCCAGCTCCCGGGGACAGGGGACCTCCGACTACACC. Its translation: CASSRGQGTSDYT. The complete CDR3 reads CASSRGQGTSDYTF.